Reported below is one TCR beta chain. Trimming removed 1 base at V and 8 bases at J, with 20 bases between. This CDR3 has 16 amino acids. CDR1 and CDR2 from the germline V gene are SEHNR and FQNEAQ (reference sequence). The sample belongs to a study of blood T cell repertoires in COVID-19. About the study: Sites across the United States, Italy and Spain contributed samples from acute and convalescent COVID-19.

The authors' processing: Estimation of nucleated cell counts was performed using reference gene primer amplification. Method: immunoSEQ multiplex PCR; TCRdb's copy keeps in-frame clones and lacks some. That table is the source of V, J and clone size, and D and trimming were worked out from the DNA. Here the sample spans about 370,000 clones, around 89% being singletons. Seattle researchers signed up patients amid active infection and tracked them longitudinally. Sequencing was done on a sample of peripheral blood. This receptor was taken from a woman in her 30s with COVID-19, enrolled during active disease. The gene calls are TRBV7-9 and TRBJ1-2; weak D call: TRBD1 (6 bases). The CDR3 is CASSLGGGRAWMGYTF. The CDR3 DNA reads TGTGCCAGCAGCTTAGGAGGGGGACGGGCCTGGATGGGCTACACCTTC.